This TCR beta chain appears in the sequencing data of a study of cytomegalovirus exposure and HLA in healthy donors. Likely unrecorded immune exposures existed in these nominally healthy donors. There are 18 residues in the CDR3. Germline values: CDR1 MNHEY, CDR2 SMNVEV (reference sequence). V shed 3 bases and J 3 bases; nucleotides not matched to a gene: 9. The PCR employed 60 Vbeta primers together with 13 Jbeta primers. TCRdb's copy holds only in-frame clones and misses some; the assay was immunoSEQ multiplex PCR. Of 150,000 to 200,000 clones listed, less than 90% are singletons. Sequencing was done on a sample of PBMCs. The chain recombines TRBV27 with TRBJ1-3; 12 bases are shared with TRBD1. The clonotype was recovered from a boy aged 10-17 years in good health and CMV-seronegative. The CDR3 reads CASSFYKGQGAGGNTIYF. The CDR3 DNA sequence: TGTGCCAGCAGTTTTTACAAGGGACAGGGGGCCGGTGGAAACACCATATATTTT.